These 15 T cell receptor beta chains came from one sample sequenced in a study of blood T cell repertoires in COVID-19. Profiling relied on immunoSEQ multiplex PCR, and the TCRdb table lists in-frame clones only, not all of them. The sample contains about 47,000 clones, approximately 88% of which appear only once. The source material was peripheral blood. The source is a man aged 50 to 60 with active COVID-19.

The chain recombines TRBV15 with TRBJ2-1; possibly TRBD2 for D (5 bases). The length of the CDR3 is 16 residues. Germline lookup yields CDR1 LNHNV and CDR2 YYDKDF (reference sequence). With 0 bases removed from V and 4 bases from J, the gap between germline ends came to 13 bases. The CDR3 is CATSRDIGEGYNEQFF. The DNA of the CDR3 is TGTGCCACCAGCAGAGATATCGGGGAAGGATACAATGAGCAGTTCTTC.

About this clone: Germline is not matched at one junction end, which may reflect a read error. The J gene is TRBJ2-2, the V gene TRBV7-7; a possible D gene is TRBD2 (7 bases). Germline V gene lookup returns CDR1 SSHAT and CDR2 FNYEAQ (reference sequence). The CDR3 runs 15 residues. DNA for the CDR3: TGTGCTAGCAGCCCCGCGGGGGCGGTCACCGGGGAGCTGTTTTTT. Translated, it gives CASSPAGAVTGELFF.

The gene calls are TRBV14 and TRBJ2-6; 8 bases match TRBD2. With 0 bases clipped from V and 12 bases from J, the junction kept 7 bases outside the gene matches. CDR1 and CDR2 from the germline V gene are SGHDN and FVKESK. The CDR3 is made up of 15 amino acids. CDR3 DNA sequence: TGTGCCAGCAGCCAAGATGGGACTAGTCACAGCGTCCTGACTTTC. The encoded protein is CASSQDGTSHSVLTF.

The V and J genes are TRBV5-5 and TRBJ2-1; the match to TRBD2 covers 8 bases. Trimming removed 6 bases from V and 4 bases from J; junction bases left unmatched: 9. The CDR3 is 15 amino acids. The germline V gene has CDR1 SGHKS and CDR2 YYEKEE (reference sequence). The CDR3 is CASITAGGQYNEQFF. Written as DNA, the CDR3 is TGTGCCAGCATTACTGCGGGAGGACAATACAATGAGCAGTTCTTC.

The table lists this clone with a few counts. The chain combines TRBV2 with TRBJ1-2, with D tentatively TRBD1 (5 bases). V lost 6 bases, J lost 14 bases, and 16 bases lay in between. The germline gives CDR1 SNHLY, CDR2 FYNNEI. The CDR3 is 11 amino acids. The CDR3 reads CASRGLYGWTF. For the CDR3, the DNA is TGTGCCAGCAGGGGACTCTATGGTTGGACCTTC.

The chain combines TRBV19 with TRBJ2-3; 7 positions match TRBD2. V lost 10 bases to trimming and J lost 7 bases; unmatched junction nucleotides: 20. The CDR3 consists of 16 residues. Germline V gene data show CDR1 as LNHDA and CDR2 as SQIVND (reference sequence). CDR3 bases: TGTGCCACCACCCTCGCCGGGGGGAGGGCCGTAAATACGCAGTATTTT. This sequence encodes CATTLAGGRAVNTQYF.

The rearrangement uses TRBV12-3 or TRBV12-4 and TRBJ2-1; D may be TRBD2 (5 bases). The CDR3 totals 13 residues. The V end was cut by 6 bases, the J end by 9 bases, with 15 bases between. The CDR3 protein is CASRGRGLVEQFF. CDR3 bases: TGTGCCAGCAGGGGTCGGGGTTTGGTTGAGCAGTTCTTC.

V and J are TRBV27 and TRBJ2-2; D is possibly TRBD1 (5 bases). The CDR3 sequence is 15 residues long. Germline V gene data show CDR1 as MNHEY and CDR2 as SMNVEV (reference sequence). Deletions cut 3 bases from V and 2 bases from J, with 10 bases between. The CDR3 DNA is TGTGCCAGCAGTTTGCCAGGGTTCAACACCGGGGAGCTGTTTTTT. Amino acid sequence: CASSLPGFNTGELFF.

The gene calls are TRBV5-1 and TRBJ2-5; D perhaps matches TRBD1 (6 bases). In germline, CDR1 is SGHRS, CDR2 YFSETQ. The CDR3 is 15 residues long. The germline V and J ends were trimmed by 3 bases and 0 bases, with 12 bases remaining between them. CDR3 bases: TGCGCCAGCAGCTCGGACAGCGCGTACCAAGAGACCCAGTACTTC. This codes for CASSSDSAYQETQYF.

The chain combines TRBV7-9 with TRBJ1-5, with TRBD1 matching 9 bases. Germline V gene sequence: CDR1 SEHNR, CDR2 FQNEAQ (reference sequence). V dropped 1 base and J dropped 13; count of bases not matched to a gene: 2. The CDR3 has 12 amino acids. Here the CDR3 reads CASSLEQGAQHF. In DNA, the CDR3 is TGTGCCAGCAGCTTAGAACAGGGGGCACAGCATTTT.

The gene calls are TRBV4-1 and TRBJ2-7; D is uncertain. Per germline, CDR1 MGHRA and CDR2 YSYEKL. The CDR3 is made up of 13 amino acids. V lost 3 bases and J lost 3, with 9 bases in between. The CDR3 loop is CASSQRLGYEQYF. In DNA, the CDR3 is TGCGCCAGCAGCCAGAGGCTTGGCTACGAGCAGTACTTC.

The CDR3 protein is CASKGLQPIGTGELFF. The CDR3 DNA is TGTGCCAGCAAGGGGCTCCAACCGATAGGGACCGGGGAGCTGTTTTTT. The V gene is TRBV21-1, the J gene TRBJ2-2; TRBD1 is taken as the D call from the table, unchecked against the DNA. TRBV21-1 is assigned pseudogene status. The CDR3 is 16 amino acids.

The chain links TRBV29-1 to TRBJ2-3, with TRBD2 matching 7 bases. The CDR3 runs 15 residues. Per the germline V gene, CDR1 is SQVTM and CDR2 is ANQGSEA. Germline trimming cut 4 bases from V and 3 bases from J; bases unmatched to any gene: 10. DNA of the CDR3: TGCAGCGTTGCACCTCTCGGGGGGAAAACAGATACGCAGTATTTT. Its protein is CSVAPLGGKTDTQYF.

The chain links TRBV18 to TRBJ1-2, with D unresolved. The length of the CDR3 is 14 residues. Trimming took off 6 bases at V and 2 bases at J, with 13 bases between the two ends. Looked up from germline, CDR1 is KGHSH and CDR2 is LQKENI. DNA for the CDR3: TGTGCCAGCTCTGACTTCGGCGGGAACTATGGCTACACCTTC. Amino acids: CASSDFGGNYGYTF.

This rearrangement joins TRBV3-1 (or the pseudogene TRBV3-2) to TRBJ1-6, with a tentative D call TRBD1 (5 bases). CDR3 size: 16 residues. Germline loops: CDR1 LGHDT, CDR2 YNNKEL (reference sequence). Trimming pared 4 bases from V and 6 bases from J, leaving 16 bases between. In DNA, the CDR3 is TGTGCCAGCAGCCGGAAAGGCGGGGGTCTTAATTCACCCCTCCACTTT. Translation: CASSRKGGGLNSPLHF.